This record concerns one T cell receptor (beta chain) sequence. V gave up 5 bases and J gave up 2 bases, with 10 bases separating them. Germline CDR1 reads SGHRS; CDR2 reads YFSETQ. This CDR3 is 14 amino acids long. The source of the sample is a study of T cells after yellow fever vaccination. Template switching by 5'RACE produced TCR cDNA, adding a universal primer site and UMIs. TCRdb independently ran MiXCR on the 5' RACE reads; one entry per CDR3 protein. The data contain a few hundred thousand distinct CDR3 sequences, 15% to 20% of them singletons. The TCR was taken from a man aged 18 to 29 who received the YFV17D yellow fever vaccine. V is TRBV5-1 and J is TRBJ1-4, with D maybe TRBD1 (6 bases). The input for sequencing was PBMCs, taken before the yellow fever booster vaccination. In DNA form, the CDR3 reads TGCGCCAGCAGTCGACAGGCGACTAATGAAAAACTGTTTTTT. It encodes CASSRQATNEKLFF.